Here is one T cell receptor (beta chain) with its context. Antigen unknown. This CDR3 region has 14 residues. The germline V and J ends were trimmed by 3 bases and 8 bases, with 13 bases remaining between them. Each CDR3 protein gets one entry after TCRdb re-called the 5' RACE reads with MiXCR. The sample includes 350,000 or so distinct CDR3 sequences, roughly 20% seen only once; the top ten take under 25%. The record originates from a study of T-cell memory formation after mild COVID-19. As for the study in general: The TCR clusters were mostly specific to one donor. Findings of the study overall: Contracting clones from day 15 to 85 showed balanced CD4/CD8; later expanders favored CD4+. Contracting CD4+ clones were located mainly in CM and EM, and CD8+ clones in EMRA.

Sequenced material: PBMCs or a T cell subset sorted from them (not recorded which). The receptor comes from a man between 18 and 35 years old who had mild COVID-19 (a few samples of this study predate the infection). Cell type and time point are not known. This chain connects TRBV12-3 or TRBV12-4 to TRBJ1-4; D unclear. The CDR3 sequence: CASSFGRVGEKLFF. The DNA of the CDR3 is TGTGCCAGCAGTTTTGGCAGAGTTGGCGAAAAACTGTTTTTT.